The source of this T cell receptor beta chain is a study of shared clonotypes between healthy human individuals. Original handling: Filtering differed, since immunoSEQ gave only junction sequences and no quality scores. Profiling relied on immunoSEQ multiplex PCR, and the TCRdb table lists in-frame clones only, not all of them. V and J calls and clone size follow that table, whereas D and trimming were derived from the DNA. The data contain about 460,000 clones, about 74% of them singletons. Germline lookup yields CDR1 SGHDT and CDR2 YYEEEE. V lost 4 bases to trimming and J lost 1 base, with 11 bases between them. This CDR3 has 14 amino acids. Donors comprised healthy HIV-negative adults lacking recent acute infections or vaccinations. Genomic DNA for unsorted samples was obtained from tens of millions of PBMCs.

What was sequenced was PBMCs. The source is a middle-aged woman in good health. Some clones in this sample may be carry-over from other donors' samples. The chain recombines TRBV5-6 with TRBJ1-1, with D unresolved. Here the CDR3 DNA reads TGTGCCAGCAGCAACCCCCCAGGGAACACTGAAGCTTTCTTT. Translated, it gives CASSNPPGNTEAFF.